Below, 31 T cell receptor beta chains from the same sample are listed, as sequenced in a study of vaccination effects on CD4 cells after COVID-19. For these TCRs, the target antigens are not known. Cells that had been cultured for 10 days were the source of isolated CD4+ T cells. This table comes from immunoSEQ multiplex PCR, and its TCRdb copy is limited to in-frame clones, with some not included. The table records approximately 45,000 clones, about 76% of them present only once. The sequences come from CD4+ T cells from PBMCs cultured without peptide, collected before COVID-19 vaccination. The receptors stem from a human donor who had a prior SARS-CoV-2 infection.

The chain employs TRBV18 and TRBJ2-7, with D possibly matching TRBD2 (5 bases). The V gene's germline CDR1 is KGHSH and CDR2 LQKENI. There are 15 residues in the CDR3. Trimming removed 4 bases at V and 2 bases at J, with 15 bases between. The CDR3 sequence: CASSQPGKGPYEQYF. In nucleotides, the CDR3 is TGTGCCAGCTCACAACCGGGAAAAGGCCCCTACGAGCAGTACTTC.

The CDR3 DNA reads as TGTGCCAGCAGCTTAACCGGACGGGGGACTATGAATGAGCAGTTCTTC. It specifies CASSLTGRGTMNEQFF. This chain uses TRBV7-3 with TRBJ2-1; 7 nucleotides match TRBD2. This CDR3 is built from 16 residues. V was pared by 0 bases and J by 7 bases, with 9 bases of the junction left unmatched. CDR1 and CDR2 (germline): SGHTA, FQGTGA.

The V call is TRBV4-3, the J call TRBJ1-2, with D hard to call. CDR1 is LGHNA and CDR2 is YSLEER in the germline V gene. The V end was cut by 5 bases, the J end by 3 bases, with 16 bases between. The CDR3 contains 15 residues. CDR3 residues: CASSIDLGVYYGYTF. The CDR3 region has the DNA TGCGCCAGCAGCATCGATCTGGGTGTGTACTATGGCTACACCTTC.

The rearrangement uses TRBV2 and TRBJ2-3, with D possibly matching TRBD2 (6 bases). Germline CDR1 reads SNHLY; CDR2 reads FYNNEI. The V and J ends lost 6 bases and 5 bases respectively, with 21 bases between them. The CDR3 totals 16 residues. The CDR3 protein is CASRQTLATRGDTQYF. In DNA, the CDR3 is TGTGCCAGCAGGCAAACCCTAGCGACTCGGGGAGATACGCAGTATTTT.

The chain links TRBV28 to TRBJ2-3, with TRBD2 matching 10 bases. The V gene's germline CDR1 is MDHEN and CDR2 SYDVKM. The CDR3 sequence is 14 residues long. Trimming took 6 bases from V and 7 from J; bases not matched to a gene: 7. CDR3 bases: TGTGCCAGCAGAACAAGCGGGGGGGCTTATACGCAGTATTTT. It encodes CASRTSGGAYTQYF.

The gene calls are TRBV11-3 and TRBJ2-6, with D possibly being TRBD1 (6 bases). Germline V CDR1 and CDR2: SGHNT, YENEEA. The CDR3 is made up of 17 amino acids. Trimming took off 1 base at V and 0 bases at J, with 10 bases between the two ends. The CDR3 reads CASSLAGASSGANVLTF. In DNA, the CDR3 is TGTGCCAGCAGCTTAGCAGGGGCGTCCTCTGGGGCCAACGTCCTGACTTTC.

Relative to its sample, this clone is medium-sized (0.01 to 0.1%). V is TRBV24-1 and J is TRBJ2-2; 9 bases are shared with TRBD1. The CDR3 is 16 amino acids. Trimming took 5 bases from V and 1 from J; bases not matched to a gene: 4. Germline CDR1 and CDR2: KGHDR and SFDVKD. CDR3 amino acids: CATSVGTGRNTGELFF. The CDR3 nucleotides are TGTGCCACCAGTGTAGGGACAGGGAGGAACACCGGGGAGCTGTTTTTT.

This clone was seen a single time. The chain recombines TRBV3-1 (or the pseudogene TRBV3-2) with TRBJ1-2; 9 nucleotides match TRBD1. With V trimmed by 7 bases and J by 5 bases, 5 bases remained unmatched. Germline CDR1 and CDR2: LGHDT and YNNKEL (reference sequence). This CDR3 comprises 13 residues. CDR3 coding DNA: TGTGCCAGCAAACGACAGGGGGGGTATGGCTACACCTTC. Translation gives CASKRQGGYGYTF.

The chain combines TRBV11-2 with TRBJ1-2; D may be TRBD1 (5 bases). V gave up 2 bases and J gave up 3 bases, with 10 bases separating them. The CDR3 contains 14 residues. Germline assignment: CDR1 SGHAT and CDR2 FQNNGV. CDR3 sequence reads: CASSLSTEYYGYTF. The DNA of the CDR3 is TGTGCCAGCAGCTTATCGACAGAGTACTATGGCTACACCTTC.

This clone was seen more than once but under ten times. J is TRBJ2-5 and V is TRBV9; 9 nucleotides align to TRBD1. The CDR3 spans 16 residues. The J segment lost 4 bases and the V segment lost 0 bases, leaving 7 bases of the junction unmatched. Germline values: CDR1 SGDLS, CDR2 YYNGEE. The CDR3 sequence is CASSVAPGQGGETQYF. In DNA, the CDR3 is TGTGCCAGCAGCGTAGCCCCGGGACAGGGCGGAGAGACCCAGTACTTC. Using reference TRBV9 and TRBJ2-5 for the parts outside the CDR3, the full variable domain is DSGVTQTPKHLITATGQRVTLRCSPRSGDLSVYWYQQSLDQGLQFLIQYYNGEERAKGNILERFSAQQFPDLHSELNLSSLELGDSALYFCASSVAPGQGGETQYFGPGTRLLVL.

This clone was counted only a few times. The chain joins TRBV5-5 to TRBJ2-3; no clear D. The germline CDR1 and CDR2 sequences are SGHKS and YYEKEE (reference sequence). CDR3 size: 16 residues. V was pared by 4 bases and J by 1 base, with 16 bases between. The CDR3 coding sequence is TGTGCCAGCAGCGTTGGATTGTATTCCGGCACAGATACGCAGTATTTT. Its translation is CASSVGLYSGTDTQYF. The variable domain in full, completed from reference TRBV5-5 and TRBJ2-3, reads DAGVTQSPTHLIKTRGQQVTLRCSPISGHKSVSWYQQVLGQGPQFIFQYYEKEERGRGNFPDRFSARQFPNYSSELNVNALLLGDSALYLCASSVGLYSGTDTQYFGPGTRLTVL.

The V call is TRBV6-5, the J call TRBJ2-5; TRBD1 matches at 8 bases. J lost 4 bases, V lost 5 bases, and 9 bases had no gene match. The CDR3 loop spans 15 amino acids. From germline, CDR1 is MNHEY and CDR2 SVGAGI. The CDR3 nucleotides read TGTGCCAGCAGTCCCGGACAGGGAATTCGAGAGACCCAGTACTTC. Its translation: CASSPGQGIRETQYF.

The chain links TRBV7-8 to TRBJ2-7; TRBD1 might be the D (5 bases). The CDR3 totals 13 residues. The V gene lost 4 bases and the J gene lost 2 bases, with 9 bases spanning the gap. CDR1 is SGHVS and CDR2 is FQNEAQ in the germline V gene. CDR3 loop: CASSSDRTYEQYF. DNA of the CDR3: TGTGCCAGCAGCTCAGACAGAACCTACGAGCAGTACTTC.

The J gene is TRBJ1-1, the V gene TRBV12-3 or TRBV12-4; a possible D gene is TRBD1 (6 bases). The CDR3 consists of 13 residues. Trimming took 3 bases from V and 6 from J, leaving 11 bases between them. The CDR3 region is CASSLPDRPEAFF. The CDR3 coding sequence is TGTGCCAGCAGTTTGCCCGACAGGCCTGAAGCTTTCTTT.

This clone was counted a few times. The chain employs TRBV5-8 and TRBJ2-5; 8 bases map to TRBD1. This CDR3 comprises 19 residues. The junction had 21 bases not matched to a gene; V was cut back by 4 bases and J by 4 bases. CDR1 is SGHTS and CDR2 is YDEGEE in the germline V gene. The CDR3 region is CASSRLGSARQGWGETQYF. For the CDR3, the DNA is TGTGCCAGCAGCCGGCTGGGCAGTGCGCGACAGGGGTGGGGAGAGACCCAGTACTTC.

The chain recombines TRBV6-5 with TRBJ2-7; TRBD2 is a possible D gene (5 bases). From germline, CDR1 is MNHEY and CDR2 SVGAGI. V dropped 2 bases and J dropped 0 bases, with 14 bases sitting between them. The CDR3 extends over 16 amino acids. The CDR3 here is CASSYTGADRSYEQYF. The CDR3 DNA is TGTGCCAGCAGTTACACTGGAGCGGACCGCTCCTACGAGCAGTACTTC.

V is TRBV18 and J is TRBJ1-5; 8 bases are shared with TRBD1. V shed 3 bases, J shed 8 bases, and the junction held 12 bases outside the gene matches. The CDR3 totals 16 residues. Germline V CDR1 and CDR2: KGHSH, LQKENI. The CDR3 protein is CASSPRIQGDRKPQHF. In DNA form, the CDR3 reads TGTGCCAGCTCACCGAGGATCCAGGGGGACAGGAAGCCCCAGCATTTT.

The J gene is TRBJ1-1, the V gene TRBV6-5; 9 nucleotides match TRBD1. The CDR3 contains 15 residues. Trimming removed 5 bases from V and 7 bases from J; junction bases left unmatched: 11. CDR1 MNHEY and CDR2 SVGAGI come from the germline V gene. The CDR3 region has the DNA TGTGCCAGCAGTAAGGGACAGGGTAGGTTCGTTGAAGCTTTCTTT. It specifies CASSKGQGRFVEAFF.

V is TRBV3-1 (or the pseudogene TRBV3-2) and J is TRBJ1-2; a possible D gene is TRBD1 (6 bases). From germline, CDR1 is LGHDT and CDR2 YNNKEL (reference sequence). The CDR3 covers 12 residues. V was cut by 4 bases and J by 7 bases, with 10 bases left in between. The CDR3 bases are TGTGCCAGCAGCCTCAGGGGTGGTGGCTACACCTTC. Amino acids: CASSLRGGGYTF.

The chain joins TRBV30 to TRBJ2-1; D ambiguous. This CDR3 contains 14 residues. The V end lost 1 base, the J end lost 3 bases, and 10 bases lay between the germline ends. From germline, CDR1 is GTSNPN and CDR2 SVGIG (reference sequence). CDR3 protein: CAWSAVRFYNEQFF. The CDR3 DNA follows: TGTGCCTGGAGTGCCGTCCGGTTCTACAATGAGCAGTTCTTC.

This clone was detected only once. The V gene is TRBV12-5, the J gene TRBJ2-2; TRBD1 agrees at 7 bases. Germline V CDR1 and CDR2: LGHNT, FRNRAP. CDR3 length: 17 amino acids. The V gene end was trimmed by 6 bases and the J gene end by 2 bases; junction bases not matched to a gene: 12. CDR3 loop: CASGFPRGQTNTGELFF. Here the CDR3 DNA reads TGTGCTAGTGGCTTTCCCCGGGGACAGACTAACACCGGGGAGCTGTTTTTT.

This clone came up a few times. The V call is TRBV4-2, the J call TRBJ2-1; D might be TRBD1 (6 bases). The CDR3 is made up of 18 amino acids. Germline V lookup: CDR1 LGHNA, CDR2 YNFKEQ. V was clipped by 0 bases and J by 4 bases, with 19 bases between them. The CDR3 DNA follows: TGTGCCAGCAGCCAAGACACGACTGGGGCAGGGGCTTACAATGAGCAGTTCTTC. Residues: CASSQDTTGAGAYNEQFF.

The chain joins TRBV19 to TRBJ2-7, with TRBD1 matching over 9 bases. The CDR3 sequence is 14 residues long. Germline V gives CDR1 LNHDA, CDR2 SQIVND (reference sequence). The V and J ends lost 6 bases and 7 bases, in that order; junction bases with no gene match: 10. CDR3 DNA: TGTGCCAGTAGCCATACAGGGGGCGCCGGGGAGCAGTACTTC. Translation gives CASSHTGGAGEQYF.

A few counts support this clone. The chain links TRBV30 to TRBJ1-2; perhaps TRBD1 as D (5 bases). Germline V lookup: CDR1 GTSNPN, CDR2 SVGIG (reference sequence). This CDR3 spans 12 amino acids. V was clipped by 2 bases and J by 4 bases, with 8 bases between them. In DNA, the CDR3 is TGTGCCTGGAGTCCCGGGGCCTATGGCTACACCTTC. This translates into CAWSPGAYGYTF.

The V and J genes are TRBV7-2 and TRBJ1-2; possible D gene TRBD1, 6 bases. The CDR3 is made up of 19 amino acids. Germline lookup yields CDR1 SGHTA and CDR2 FQGNSA. V lost 0 bases and J lost 5, with 25 bases in between. In nucleotides, the CDR3 is TGTGCCAGCAGCTTAGCTTTTCTCTCCAGGGATCTAAGGGGGTATGGCTACACCTTC. It is translated as CASSLAFLSRDLRGYGYTF.

The gene calls are TRBV6-5 and TRBJ1-6; the D is unclear. The CDR3 is 13 amino acids. CDR1 MNHEY and CDR2 SVGAGI come from the germline V gene. Trimming took 0 bases from V and 7 from J, leaving 4 bases between them. The CDR3 protein is CASSYSANSPLHF. The CDR3 DNA follows: TGTGCCAGCAGTTACTCTGCCAATTCACCCCTCCACTTT.

The V and J genes are TRBV14 and TRBJ2-7; 8 bases line up with TRBD2. J lost 0 bases, V lost 0 bases, and 10 bases had no gene match. CDR3 length equals 18 residues. In germline, CDR1 is SGHDN, CDR2 FVKESK. The CDR3 loop is CASSQDALAVRSSYEQYF. Here the CDR3 DNA reads TGTGCCAGCAGCCAAGATGCACTAGCGGTGCGGAGCTCCTACGAGCAGTACTTC.

The chain has TRBV7-3 and TRBJ2-3, with unresolved D. Trimming stripped 5 bases from V and 4 bases from J, with 10 bases between. The germline gives CDR1 SGHTA, CDR2 FQGTGA. The CDR3 extends over 13 amino acids. CDR3 bases: TGTGCCAGCAGCATCGGACGCGCAGATACGCAGTATTTT. Its protein is CASSIGRADTQYF.

This clone turned up a few times. This chain connects TRBV9 to TRBJ2-3; TRBD2 aligns across 13 bases. This CDR3 has 17 residues. The V gene's germline CDR1 is SGDLS and CDR2 YYNGEE. The ends lost 1 base at V and 4 bases at J; junction bases unmatched: 6. The CDR3 DNA follows: TGTGCCAGCAGCGTATCGGGACTAGCGGGGACCGCAGATACGCAGTATTTT. Protein: CASSVSGLAGTADTQYF.

The chain recombines TRBV30 with TRBJ2-2; D may be TRBD2 (5 bases). Per germline, CDR1 GTSNPN and CDR2 SVGIG (reference sequence). CDR3 length: 15 amino acids. The V end lost 6 bases, the J end lost 1 base, and 15 bases lay between the germline ends. DNA of the CDR3: TGTGCCTGTCGACCGGGGTCTAAGAACACCGGGGAGCTGTTTTTT. It codes for CACRPGSKNTGELFF. Using reference TRBV30 and TRBJ2-2 for the parts outside the CDR3, the full variable domain is SQTIHQWPATLVQPVGSPLSLECTVEGTSNPNLYWYRQAAGRGLQLLFYSVGIGQISSEVPQNLSASRPQDRQFILSSKKLLLSDSGFYLCACRPGSKNTGELFFGEGSRLTVL.

This sequence joins TRBV3-1 (or the pseudogene TRBV3-2) and TRBJ2-3; D not certain. V shed 1 base and J shed 3 bases, with 8 bases lying between them. Per germline, CDR1 LGHDT and CDR2 YNNKEL (reference sequence). This CDR3 has 14 amino acids. The CDR3 region is CASSQGVGTDTQYF. The CDR3 coding sequence is TGTGCCAGCAGCCAAGGGGTGGGTACAGATACGCAGTATTTT.